This T cell receptor (beta chain) was identified in a study of cytomegalovirus exposure and HLA in healthy donors. The CDR3 covers 13 residues. Germline V gene sequence: CDR1 SGHTA, CDR2 FQGNSA. The donors were members of the approximately 120-subject validation cohort (separate from the approximately 670-subject first cohort). Whole-study results and caveats: The investigators catalogued 164 TCR beta chains as cytomegalovirus-associated. Confirmation in vitro established that three CMV-associated chains were specific for CMV antigens. Rarity characterized most TCR sequences, yet some public TCRs appeared in many donors.

A remark on this clone: The antigen remains undetermined. Sequence at one end of the junction differs from germline and may be a read error.

Here immunoSEQ multiplex PCR was the method, and the copy in TCRdb shows in-frame clones only, minus some. The sample contains under 200,000 clones, about four fifths of which appear only once. V gene TRBV7-2 combines with J gene TRBJ2-5; D is perhaps TRBD1 (6 bases). The sequence was collected from a man between 18 and 29 years old in good health and CMV-seropositive. Sequenced: PBMCs. The DNA of the CDR3 is TGTGCCAGCAGCCTCCACTCCGACAGGCCGAGAAACTTC. This encodes CASSLHSDRPRNF.